These T cell receptor beta chains were read from a single sample in a study of vaccination effects on CD4 cells after COVID-19. This table comes from immunoSEQ multiplex PCR, and its TCRdb copy is limited to in-frame clones, with some not included. Of tens of thousands of clones in the sample, roughly four fifths were seen once. These receptors are not linked to any known antigen. Specimen: CD4+ T cells from PBMCs cultured with HCoV-229E spike peptides, collected after COVID-19 vaccination. The receptor set was obtained from a human donor who received a COVID-19 vaccine. CDR3s include the opening cysteine and the closing phenylalanine or tryptophan. A D gene is named only where the DNA matches it firmly. Not all rows give a size; the values are once, few, many and, for expanded clones, a class.

clone_size: NA
j_call: TRBJ1-1
d_call: NA
cdr3_length: 14
v_call: TRBV5-1
cdr3_aa: CASSPGGVNTEAFF
cdr3_nt: TGCGCCAGCAGCCCCGGAGGGGTGAACACTGAAGCTTTCTTT

clone_size: NA
j_call: TRBJ2-5
d_call: NA
cdr3_length: 16
v_call: TRBV15
cdr3_aa: CATGMYGGPIQETQYF
cdr3_nt: TGTGCCACCGGTATGTACGGGGGGCCGATTCAAGAGACCCAGTACTTC

clone_size: NA
j_call: TRBJ2-6
d_call: NA
cdr3_length: 15
v_call: TRBV27
cdr3_aa: CASSFNPSGANVLTF
cdr3_nt: TGTGCCAGCAGTTTTAACCCCTCTGGGGCCAACGTCCTGACTTTC

clone_size: once
j_call: TRBJ1-1
d_call: NA
cdr3_length: 17
v_call: TRBV11-3
cdr3_aa: CASSLGGWAGKNTEAFF
cdr3_nt: TGTGCCAGCAGCTTAGGAGGATGGGCAGGGAAGAACACTGAAGCTTTCTTT

clone_size: NA
j_call: TRBJ1-6
d_call: NA
cdr3_length: 15
v_call: TRBV5-1
cdr3_aa: CASSLAFVRAAPLHF
cdr3_nt: TGCGCCAGCAGCTTGGCCTTTGTCAGGGCGGCACCCCTCCACTTT

clone_size: NA
j_call: TRBJ2-5
d_call: NA
cdr3_length: 12
v_call: TRBV5-4
cdr3_aa: CASSLLGETQYF
cdr3_nt: TGTGCCAGCAGCTTACTAGGCGAGACCCAGTACTTC

clone_size: NA
j_call: TRBJ2-2
d_call: NA
cdr3_length: 17
v_call: TRBV4-1
cdr3_aa: CASSQVRAGLNTGELFF
cdr3_nt: TGCGCCAGCAGCCAAGTACGGGCGGGATTAAACACCGGGGAGCTGTTTTTT

clone_size: once
j_call: TRBJ1-2
d_call: NA
cdr3_length: 13
v_call: TRBV27
cdr3_aa: CASSLRAGGGYTF
cdr3_nt: TGTGCCAGCAGCCTCCGGGCAGGAGGCGGCTACACCTTC

clone_size: NA
j_call: TRBJ2-7
d_call: NA
cdr3_length: 16
v_call: TRBV3-1/TRBV3-2
cdr3_aa: CASSPSLTGNSYEQYF
cdr3_nt: TGTGCCAGCAGCCCATCCCTGACAGGAAACTCCTACGAGCAGTACTTC

clone_size: few
j_call: TRBJ1-1
d_call: NA
cdr3_length: 14
v_call: TRBV6-5
cdr3_aa: CASSSVRKGTEAFF
cdr3_nt: TGTGCCAGCAGTTCAGTCAGGAAAGGCACTGAAGCTTTCTTT

clone_size: NA
j_call: TRBJ1-1
d_call: NA
cdr3_length: 14
v_call: TRBV4-1
cdr3_aa: CASSQAQFNTEAFF
cdr3_nt: TGCGCCAGCAGCCAAGCACAATTCAACACTGAAGCTTTCTTT

clone_size: NA
j_call: TRBJ2-5
d_call: TRBD2
cdr3_length: 14
v_call: TRBV3-1/TRBV3-2
cdr3_aa: CASSPVNGGKTQYF
cdr3_nt: TGTGCCAGCAGCCCGGTAAACGGGGGGAAGACCCAGTACTTC

clone_size: NA
j_call: TRBJ2-2
d_call: TRBD1
cdr3_length: 16
v_call: TRBV3-1/TRBV3-2
cdr3_aa: CASRMTGTTNTGELFF
cdr3_nt: TGTGCCAGCAGGATGACAGGGACAACGAACACCGGGGAGCTGTTTTTT

clone_size: NA
j_call: TRBJ2-3
d_call: TRBD2
cdr3_length: 19
v_call: TRBV2
cdr3_aa: CASRRPRVSTSGATDTQYF
cdr3_nt: TGTGCCAGCAGGAGACCCCGGGTTTCGACTAGCGGGGCCACAGATACGCAGTATTTT

clone_size: NA
j_call: TRBJ1-2
d_call: NA
cdr3_length: 13
v_call: TRBV7-9
cdr3_aa: CASSFQGNYGYTF
cdr3_nt: TGTGCCAGCAGCTTTCAGGGGAACTATGGCTACACCTTC

clone_size: few
j_call: TRBJ1-2
d_call: NA
cdr3_length: 14
v_call: TRBV5-1
cdr3_aa: CASTLPGGDYGYTF
cdr3_nt: TGCGCCAGCACCCTTCCCGGGGGGGACTATGGCTACACCTTC

clone_size: NA
j_call: TRBJ2-4
d_call: TRBD2
cdr3_length: 17
v_call: TRBV28
cdr3_aa: CASSSLILAGGLNIQYF
cdr3_nt: TGTGCCAGCAGTTCGTTGATCCTAGCGGGGGGGCTCAACATTCAGTACTTC

clone_size: NA
j_call: TRBJ1-1
d_call: NA
cdr3_length: 13
v_call: TRBV6-6
cdr3_aa: CASRSQGNTEAFF
cdr3_nt: TGTGCCAGCAGAAGTCAGGGGAACACTGAAGCTTTCTTT